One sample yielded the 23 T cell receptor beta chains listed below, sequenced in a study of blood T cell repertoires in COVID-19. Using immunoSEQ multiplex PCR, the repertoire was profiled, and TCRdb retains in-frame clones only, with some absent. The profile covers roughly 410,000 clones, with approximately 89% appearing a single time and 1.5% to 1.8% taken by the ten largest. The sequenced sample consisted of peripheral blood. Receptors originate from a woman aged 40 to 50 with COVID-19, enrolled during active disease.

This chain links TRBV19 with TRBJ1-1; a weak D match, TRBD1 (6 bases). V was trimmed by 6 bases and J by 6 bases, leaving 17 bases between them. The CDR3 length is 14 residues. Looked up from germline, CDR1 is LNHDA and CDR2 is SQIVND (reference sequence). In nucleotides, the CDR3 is TGTGCCAGTAGCCTATTTTTGGGGGCGGCTGAAGCTTTCTTT. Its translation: CASSLFLGAAEAFF.

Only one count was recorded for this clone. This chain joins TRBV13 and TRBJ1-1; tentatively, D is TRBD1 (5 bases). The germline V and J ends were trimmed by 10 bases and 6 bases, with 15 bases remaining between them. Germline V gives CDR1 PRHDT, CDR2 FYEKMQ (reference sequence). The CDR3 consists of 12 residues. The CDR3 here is CANSRGRAEAFF. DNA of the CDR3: TGTGCCAACTCCCGGGGGAGGGCTGAAGCTTTCTTT.

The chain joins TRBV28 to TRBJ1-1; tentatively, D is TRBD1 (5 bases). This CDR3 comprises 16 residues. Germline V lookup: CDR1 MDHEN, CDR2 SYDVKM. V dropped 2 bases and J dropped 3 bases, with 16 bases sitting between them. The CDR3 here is CASSLRGIFGDTEAFF. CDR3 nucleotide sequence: TGTGCCAGCAGTTTAAGGGGAATTTTTGGCGACACTGAAGCTTTCTTT.

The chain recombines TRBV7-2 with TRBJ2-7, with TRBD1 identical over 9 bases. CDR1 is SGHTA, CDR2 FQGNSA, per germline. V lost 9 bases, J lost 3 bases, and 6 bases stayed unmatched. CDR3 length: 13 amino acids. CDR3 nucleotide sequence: TGTGCCAGTAATACGGGACAGGGCTACGAGCAGTACTTC. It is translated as CASNTGQGYEQYF.

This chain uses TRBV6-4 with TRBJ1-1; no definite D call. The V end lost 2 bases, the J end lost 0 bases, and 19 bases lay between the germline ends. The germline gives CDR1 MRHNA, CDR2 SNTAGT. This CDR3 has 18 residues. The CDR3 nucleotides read TGTGCCAGCAGTGACATCTCGATTCAACAACCACTGAACACTGAAGCTTTCTTT. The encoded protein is CASSDISIQQPLNTEAFF.

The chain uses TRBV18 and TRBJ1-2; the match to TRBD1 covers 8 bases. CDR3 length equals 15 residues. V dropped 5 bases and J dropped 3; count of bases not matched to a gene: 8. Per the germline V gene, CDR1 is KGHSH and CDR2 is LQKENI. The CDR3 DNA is TGTGCCAGCTCAGCCGGACAGGGCTATGACTATGGCTACACCTTC. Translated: CASSAGQGYDYGYTF. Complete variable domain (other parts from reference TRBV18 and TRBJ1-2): NAGVMQNPRHLVRRRGQEARLRCSPMKGHSHVYWYRQLPEEGLKFMVYLQKENIIDESGMPKERFSAEFPKEGPSILRIQQVVRGDSAAYFCASSAGQGYDYGYTFGSGTRLTVV.

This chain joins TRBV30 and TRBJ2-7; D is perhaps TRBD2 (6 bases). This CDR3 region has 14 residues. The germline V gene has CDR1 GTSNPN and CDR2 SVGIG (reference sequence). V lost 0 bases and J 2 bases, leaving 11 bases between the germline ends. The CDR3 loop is CAWSVRGSPYEQYF. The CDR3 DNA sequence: TGTGCCTGGAGTGTACGGGGGAGCCCCTACGAGCAGTACTTC.

The CDR3 loop is CASSPRREGGNQPQHF. The CDR3 nucleotides are TGTGCCAGCAGTCCCCGGAGGGAGGGGGGCAATCAGCCCCAGCATTTT. This rearrangement joins TRBV27 to TRBJ1-5; a possible D gene is TRBD1 (6 bases). Trimming left V 5 bases short and J 2 bases short, with 16 bases between. This CDR3 has 16 residues. Germline values: CDR1 MNHEY, CDR2 SMNVEV (reference sequence).

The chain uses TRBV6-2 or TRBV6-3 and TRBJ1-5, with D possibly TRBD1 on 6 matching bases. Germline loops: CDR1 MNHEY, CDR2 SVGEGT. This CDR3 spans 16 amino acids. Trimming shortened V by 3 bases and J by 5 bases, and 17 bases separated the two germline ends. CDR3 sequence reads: CASSYTVGQGDQPQHF. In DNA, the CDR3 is TGTGCCAGCAGTTATACAGTGGGACAAGGGGATCAGCCCCAGCATTTT.

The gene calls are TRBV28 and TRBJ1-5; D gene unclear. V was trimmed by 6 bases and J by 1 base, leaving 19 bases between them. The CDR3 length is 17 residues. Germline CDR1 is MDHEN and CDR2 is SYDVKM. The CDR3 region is CASRDPFRGASNQPQHF. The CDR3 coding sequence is TGTGCCAGCAGGGACCCTTTTCGGGGAGCGAGCAATCAGCCCCAGCATTTT. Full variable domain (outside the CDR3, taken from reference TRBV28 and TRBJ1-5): DVKVTQSSRYLVKRTGEKVFLECVQDMDHENMFWYRQDPGLGLRLIYFSYDVKMKEKGDIPEGYSVSREKKERFSLILESASTNQTSMYLCASRDPFRGASNQPQHFGDGTRLSIL.

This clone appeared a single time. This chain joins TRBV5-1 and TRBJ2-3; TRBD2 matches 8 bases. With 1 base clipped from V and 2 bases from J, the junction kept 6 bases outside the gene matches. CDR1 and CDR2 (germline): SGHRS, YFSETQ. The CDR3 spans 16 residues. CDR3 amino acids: CASSLWLAGATDTQYF. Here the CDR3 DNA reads TGCGCCAGCAGCTTGTGGCTAGCGGGTGCCACAGATACGCAGTATTTT.

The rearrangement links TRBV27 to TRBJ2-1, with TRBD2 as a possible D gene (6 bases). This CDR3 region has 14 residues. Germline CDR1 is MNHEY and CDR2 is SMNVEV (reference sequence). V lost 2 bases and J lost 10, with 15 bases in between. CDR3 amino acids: CASSLDGLGLEQFF. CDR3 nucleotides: TGTGCCAGCAGTTTAGATGGTTTGGGACTGGAGCAGTTCTTC.

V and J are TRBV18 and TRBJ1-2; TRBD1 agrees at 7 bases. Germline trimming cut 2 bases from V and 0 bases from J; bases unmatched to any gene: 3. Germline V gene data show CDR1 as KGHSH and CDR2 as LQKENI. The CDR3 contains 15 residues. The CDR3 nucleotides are TGTGCCAGCTCACCATTCACAGGGGCTAACTATGGCTACACCTTC. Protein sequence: CASSPFTGANYGYTF. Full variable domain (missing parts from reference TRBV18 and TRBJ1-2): NAGVMQNPRHLVRRRGQEARLRCSPMKGHSHVYWYRQLPEEGLKFMVYLQKENIIDESGMPKERFSAEFPKEGPSILRIQQVVRGDSAAYFCASSPFTGANYGYTFGSGTRLTVV.

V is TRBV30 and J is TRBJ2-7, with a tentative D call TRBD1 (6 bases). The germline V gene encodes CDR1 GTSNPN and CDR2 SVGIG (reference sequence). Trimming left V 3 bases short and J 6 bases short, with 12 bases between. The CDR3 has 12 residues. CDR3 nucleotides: TGTGCCTGGAGAAAACAGGGCCCCGAGCAGTACTTC. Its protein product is CAWRKQGPEQYF.

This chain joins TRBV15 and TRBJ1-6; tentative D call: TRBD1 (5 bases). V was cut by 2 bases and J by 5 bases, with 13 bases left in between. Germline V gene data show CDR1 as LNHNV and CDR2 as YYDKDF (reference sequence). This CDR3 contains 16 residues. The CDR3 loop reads CATSRQGAGDNSPLHF. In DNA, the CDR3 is TGTGCCACCAGCAGACAGGGTGCGGGGGATAATTCACCCCTCCACTTT.

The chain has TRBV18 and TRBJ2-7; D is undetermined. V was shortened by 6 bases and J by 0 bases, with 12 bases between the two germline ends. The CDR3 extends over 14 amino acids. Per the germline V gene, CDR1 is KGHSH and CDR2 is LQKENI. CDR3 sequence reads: CASSRGGSSYEQYF. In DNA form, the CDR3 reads TGTGCCAGCTCTCGAGGTGGTAGCTCCTACGAGCAGTACTTC.

The CDR3 sequence is CASSAGDRDEGEAFF. The CDR3 nucleotides read TGTGCCAGCAGCGCAGGAGACAGGGATGAGGGGGAAGCTTTCTTT. This rearrangement joins TRBV4-2 to TRBJ1-1, with 7 bases that match TRBD1. Germline loops: CDR1 LGHNA, CDR2 YNFKEQ. The CDR3 covers 15 residues. The V gene end was trimmed by 5 bases and the J gene end by 8 bases; junction bases not matched to a gene: 14.

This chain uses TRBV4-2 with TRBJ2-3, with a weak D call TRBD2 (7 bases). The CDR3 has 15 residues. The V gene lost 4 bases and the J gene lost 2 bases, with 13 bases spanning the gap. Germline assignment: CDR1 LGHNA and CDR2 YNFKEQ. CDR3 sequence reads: CASSPWGGTTDTQYF. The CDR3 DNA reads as TGTGCCAGCAGCCCCTGGGGGGGCACCACAGATACGCAGTATTTT.

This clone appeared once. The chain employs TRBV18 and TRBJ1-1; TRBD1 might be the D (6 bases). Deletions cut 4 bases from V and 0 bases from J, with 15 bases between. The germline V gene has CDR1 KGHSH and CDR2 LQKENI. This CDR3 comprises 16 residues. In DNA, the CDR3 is TGTGCCAGCTCACACGGGACACGAGGGATGAACACTGAAGCTTTCTTT. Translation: CASSHGTRGMNTEAFF.

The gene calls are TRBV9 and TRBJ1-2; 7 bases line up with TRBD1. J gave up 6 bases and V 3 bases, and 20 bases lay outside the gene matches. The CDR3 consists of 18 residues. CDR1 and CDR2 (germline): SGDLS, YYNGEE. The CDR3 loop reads CASSASNQVRQGSHGYTF. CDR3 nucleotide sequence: TGTGCCAGCAGCGCCTCTAACCAGGTTCGACAGGGTTCGCATGGCTACACCTTC.

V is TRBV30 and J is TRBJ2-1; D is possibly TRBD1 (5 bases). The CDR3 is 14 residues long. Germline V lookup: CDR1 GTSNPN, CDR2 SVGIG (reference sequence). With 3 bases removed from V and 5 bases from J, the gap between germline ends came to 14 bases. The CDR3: CAWRGVFLNNEQFF. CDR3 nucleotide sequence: TGTGCCTGGAGAGGGGTTTTTCTAAACAATGAGCAGTTCTTC.

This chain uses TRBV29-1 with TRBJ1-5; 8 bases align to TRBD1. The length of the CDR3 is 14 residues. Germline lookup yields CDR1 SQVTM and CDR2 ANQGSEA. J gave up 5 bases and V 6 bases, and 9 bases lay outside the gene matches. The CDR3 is CSVLQGVADQPQHF. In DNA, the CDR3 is TGCAGCGTACTACAGGGGGTCGCGGATCAGCCCCAGCATTTT.

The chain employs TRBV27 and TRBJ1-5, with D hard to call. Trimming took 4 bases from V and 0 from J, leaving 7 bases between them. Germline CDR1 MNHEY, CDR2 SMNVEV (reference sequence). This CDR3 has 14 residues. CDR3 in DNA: TGTGCCAGCAGTTCCAGAAATAGCAATCAGCCCCAGCATTTT. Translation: CASSSRNSNQPQHF.